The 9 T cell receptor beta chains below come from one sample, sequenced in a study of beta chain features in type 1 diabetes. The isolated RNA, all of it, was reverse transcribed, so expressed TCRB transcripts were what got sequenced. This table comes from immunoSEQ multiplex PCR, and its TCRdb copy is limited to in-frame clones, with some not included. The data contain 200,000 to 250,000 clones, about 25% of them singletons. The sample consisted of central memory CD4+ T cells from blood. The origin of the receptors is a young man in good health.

The CDR3 loop is CASSTPRLMNTEAFF. The CDR3 DNA is TGTGCCAGCAGCACACCCCGGCTTATGAACACTGAAGCTTTCTTT. The chain is built from TRBV7-2 and TRBJ1-1; D not resolved. V was trimmed by 5 bases and J by 0 bases, leaving 13 bases between them. The CDR3 covers 15 residues. Germline-derived CDR1 and CDR2 are SGHTA and FQGNSA.

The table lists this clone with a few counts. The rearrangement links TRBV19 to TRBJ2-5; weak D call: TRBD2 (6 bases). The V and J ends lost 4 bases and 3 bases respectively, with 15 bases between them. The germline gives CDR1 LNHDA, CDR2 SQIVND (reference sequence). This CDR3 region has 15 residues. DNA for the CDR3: TGTGCCAGTAGTAATGTCGCGGGAATCGAAGAGACCCAGTACTTC. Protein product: CASSNVAGIEETQYF.

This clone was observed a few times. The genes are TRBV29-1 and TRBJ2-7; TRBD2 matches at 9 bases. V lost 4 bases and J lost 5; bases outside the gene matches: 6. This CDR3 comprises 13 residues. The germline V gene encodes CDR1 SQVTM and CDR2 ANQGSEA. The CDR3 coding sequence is TGCAGCGTTGCTAAGCTAGCGGGAAACGAGCAGTACTTC. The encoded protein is CSVAKLAGNEQYF.

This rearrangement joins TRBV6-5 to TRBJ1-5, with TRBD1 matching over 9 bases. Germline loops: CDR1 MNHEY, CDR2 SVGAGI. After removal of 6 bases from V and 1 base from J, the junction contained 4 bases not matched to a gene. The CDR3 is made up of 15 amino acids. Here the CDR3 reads CASRAGTGSNQPQHF. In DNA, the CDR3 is TGTGCCAGCAGAGCCGGGACAGGGAGCAATCAGCCCCAGCATTTT.

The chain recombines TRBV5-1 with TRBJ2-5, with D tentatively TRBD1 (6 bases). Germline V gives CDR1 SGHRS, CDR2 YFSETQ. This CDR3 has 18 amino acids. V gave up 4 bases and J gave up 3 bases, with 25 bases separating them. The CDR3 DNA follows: TGCGCCAGCAGCCCACGGACAGAAAAGGATTTTTCCGAAGAGACCCAGTACTTC. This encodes CASSPRTEKDFSEETQYF.

The CDR3 nucleotides are TGTGCCAGCAGCCTCGACACCACTGAAGCTTTCTTT. It encodes CASSLDTTEAFF. The rearrangement joins TRBV7-9 to TRBJ1-1, with no clear D. This CDR3 region has 12 residues. Germline values: CDR1 SEHNR, CDR2 FQNEAQ (reference sequence). V lost 5 bases and J lost 4, with 8 bases in between.

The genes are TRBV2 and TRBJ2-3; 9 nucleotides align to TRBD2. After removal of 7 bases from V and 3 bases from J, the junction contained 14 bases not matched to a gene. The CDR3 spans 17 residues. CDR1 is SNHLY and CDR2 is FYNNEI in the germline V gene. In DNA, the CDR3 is TGTGCCAGCAACGAGGATACAGCGGGGGGCAGAACAGATACGCAGTATTTT. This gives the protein CASNEDTAGGRTDTQYF.

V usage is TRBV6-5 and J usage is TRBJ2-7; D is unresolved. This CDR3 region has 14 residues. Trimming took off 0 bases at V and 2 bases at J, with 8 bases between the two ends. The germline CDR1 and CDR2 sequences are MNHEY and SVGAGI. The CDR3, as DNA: TGTGCCAGCAGTTACTCGACGGTCCCCTACGAGCAGTACTTC. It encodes CASSYSTVPYEQYF.

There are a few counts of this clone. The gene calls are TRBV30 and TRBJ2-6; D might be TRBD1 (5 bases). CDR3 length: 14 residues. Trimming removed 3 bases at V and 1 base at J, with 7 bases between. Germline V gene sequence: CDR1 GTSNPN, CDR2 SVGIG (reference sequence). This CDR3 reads CAWRGVSGANVLTF. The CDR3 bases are TGTGCCTGGAGAGGGGTTTCTGGGGCCAACGTCCTGACTTTC.